The 30 T cell receptor beta chains given below trace back to one sample, sequenced in a study of PD-L1 blockade in urothelial cancer. The time point: pretreatment peripheral blood. Measured with immunoSEQ multiplex PCR; TCRdb has only the in-frame clones, and not every one. The sample yields about 130,000 clones, roughly 83% seen once. This sample comprised PBMCs, obtained around atezolizumab (anti-PD-L1) treatment. All receptors come from a man aged 45-65 years with urothelial cancer.

This sequence joins TRBV10-3 and TRBJ1-5, with 7 bases that match TRBD1. The germline gives CDR1 ENHRY, CDR2 SYGVKD. The CDR3 contains 14 residues. The junction had 8 bases not matched to a gene; V was cut back by 6 bases and J by 6 bases. DNA of the CDR3: TGTGCCATCAGGGACTCGACAGGGACTCAGCCCCAGCATTTT. This translates into CAIRDSTGTQPQHF.

J is TRBJ1-2 and V is TRBV28; D gene unclear. The CDR3 contains 16 residues. Between the trimmed V and J ends, which lost 0 bases and 0 bases, there was a span of 11 bases. CDR1 and CDR2 from the germline V gene are MDHEN and SYDVKM. CDR3 nucleotide sequence: TGTGCCAGCAGTTTATGGGCTCACACAACTAACTATGGCTACACCTTC. Translation gives CASSLWAHTTNYGYTF.

This chain joins TRBV25-1 and TRBJ2-1; weak D call: TRBD2 (5 bases). The germline gives CDR1 MGHDK, CDR2 SYGVNS. This CDR3 spans 14 amino acids. V dropped 5 bases and J dropped 6 bases, with 14 bases sitting between them. The CDR3 DNA reads as TGTGCCAGCAGTCTGAGCGGCCCGGGCAATGAGCAGTTCTTC. Protein: CASSLSGPGNEQFF.

The chain carries TRBV19 and TRBJ2-3; TRBD2 matches at 13 bases. The CDR3 has 16 residues. From germline, CDR1 is LNHDA and CDR2 SQIVND (reference sequence). Unmatched junction bases numbered 7, after V lost 6 bases and J lost 4 bases. The DNA of the CDR3 is TGTGCCAGTAGACTCGGACTAGCGGGAGCAGCAGATACGCAGTATTTT. The encoded protein is CASRLGLAGAADTQYF.

This sequence joins TRBV9 and TRBJ2-3, with 7 nucleotides matching TRBD2. CDR1 and CDR2 (germline): SGDLS, YYNGEE. The CDR3 length is 16 residues. The V segment lost 2 bases and the J segment 2 bases; nucleotides outside the gene matches: 8. The CDR3 protein is CASSVGGSRITDTQYF. The CDR3 bases are TGTGCCAGCAGCGTGGGCGGGAGTAGAATCACAGATACGCAGTATTTT.

V gene TRBV28 combines with J gene TRBJ1-1, with 9 bases lining up with TRBD1. The CDR3 covers 12 residues. CDR1 and CDR2 (germline): MDHEN, SYDVKM. V shed 6 bases, J shed 11 bases, and the junction held 7 bases outside the gene matches. DNA for the CDR3: TGTGCCAGCAGCAATTGGGACAGGGACGCTTTCTTT. Protein sequence: CASSNWDRDAFF.

This chain connects TRBV2 to TRBJ1-5; perhaps TRBD1 as D (6 bases). Per the germline V gene, CDR1 is SNHLY and CDR2 is FYNNEI. CDR3 length: 14 residues. The V end was cut by 3 bases, the J end by 3 bases, with 9 bases between. The CDR3 loop is CASSDRTVNQPQHF. Here the CDR3 DNA reads TGTGCCAGCAGTGACCGGACAGTCAATCAGCCCCAGCATTTT.

J is TRBJ2-5 and V is TRBV5-1; TRBD2 aligns across 9 bases. V dropped 4 bases and J dropped 6; count of bases not matched to a gene: 10. The CDR3 spans 15 residues. Germline values: CDR1 SGHRS, CDR2 YFSETQ. CDR3 DNA: TGCGCCAGCAGCCCGCTCGGGCGGGAGGGAAAGACCCAGTACTTC. Protein sequence: CASSPLGREGKTQYF.

The chain links TRBV7-9 to TRBJ1-4; D possibly corresponds to TRBD1 (5 bases). CDR3 size: 15 residues. V was trimmed by 3 bases and J by 3 bases, leaving 11 bases between them. From germline, CDR1 is SEHNR and CDR2 FQNEAQ (reference sequence). The chain's CDR3 is CASSLGGRANEKLFF. CDR3 in DNA: TGTGCCAGCAGCTTGGGGGGGAGGGCTAATGAAAAACTGTTTTTT.

The DNA for the CDR3 is TGTGCCAGCAGCTTGAACAGGGGGTCGGAACCGAACACTGAAGCTTTCTTT. This gives the protein CASSLNRGSEPNTEAFF. The chain carries TRBV7-3 and TRBJ1-1; TRBD1 agrees at 8 bases. The CDR3 sequence is 17 residues long. The V segment lost 3 bases and the J segment 1 base; nucleotides outside the gene matches: 10. In germline, CDR1 is SGHTA, CDR2 FQGTGA.

This chain uses TRBV11-1 with TRBJ2-1; TRBD2 matches at 10 bases. The CDR3 consists of 15 residues. Germline CDR1 is SGHAT and CDR2 is FQDESV (reference sequence). V dropped 4 bases and J dropped 10; count of bases not matched to a gene: 10. The CDR3 sequence: CASSSAAGGRREQFF. The CDR3 DNA reads as TGTGCCAGCAGCTCCGCAGCGGGAGGGAGAAGGGAGCAGTTCTTC.

CDR3 in amino acids: CASSIDRGETQYF. Here the CDR3 DNA reads TGTGCCAGTAGTATCGACAGGGGAGAGACCCAGTACTTC. This chain links TRBV19 with TRBJ2-5; 8 bases line up with TRBD1. The V segment lost 3 bases and the J segment 4 bases; nucleotides outside the gene matches: 1. The CDR3 is 13 amino acids. CDR1 LNHDA and CDR2 SQIVND come from the germline V gene (reference sequence).

The gene calls are TRBV9 and TRBJ2-1, with 9 bases identical to TRBD1. V lost 0 bases, J lost 6 bases, and 1 base stayed unmatched. The CDR3 sequence is 14 residues long. Germline V gene data show CDR1 as SGDLS and CDR2 as YYNGEE. The CDR3 DNA reads TGTGCCAGCAGCGTAGGGACAGGGGCCAATGAGCAGTTCTTC. Translated, it gives CASSVGTGANEQFF.

This chain links TRBV2 with TRBJ2-7; D not resolved. Deletions cut 4 bases from V and 6 bases from J, with 22 bases between. CDR1 SNHLY and CDR2 FYNNEI come from the germline V gene. The CDR3 extends over 16 amino acids. The chain's CDR3 is CASSGLLSRVPREQYF. The CDR3 DNA reads as TGTGCCAGCAGTGGTCTCCTTTCTAGAGTCCCACGCGAGCAGTACTTC.

The genes are TRBV10-2 and TRBJ2-7; 8 positions match TRBD1. V dropped 6 bases and J dropped 6; count of bases not matched to a gene: 4. The CDR3 contains 12 residues. Germline V gene lookup returns CDR1 WSHSY and CDR2 SAAADI. The CDR3 coding sequence is TGCGCCAGCAGGGACAGGGAGTCCGAGCAGTACTTC. This sequence encodes CASRDRESEQYF.

This clone was seen only once. J is TRBJ1-1 and V is TRBV19, with 7 bases fitting TRBD1. Germline loops: CDR1 LNHDA, CDR2 SQIVND (reference sequence). This CDR3 contains 15 residues. Germline trimming cut 5 bases from V and 1 base from J; bases unmatched to any gene: 7. CDR3 sequence reads: CASSLQGVANTEAFF. The CDR3 DNA reads TGTGCCAGTAGTCTCCAGGGGGTAGCGAACACTGAAGCTTTCTTT.

Ten or more counts support this clone. The chain has TRBV6-5 and TRBJ2-3, with TRBD2 identical over 8 bases. V lost 3 bases and J lost 1; bases outside the gene matches: 3. The CDR3 covers 15 residues. The V gene's germline CDR1 is MNHEY and CDR2 SVGAGI. The chain's CDR3 is CASSYELAGTDTQYF. The CDR3 DNA reads TGTGCCAGCAGTTATGAACTAGCGGGCACAGATACGCAGTATTTT.

The chain has TRBV7-9 and TRBJ2-3; D is unclear. The V end lost 3 bases, the J end lost 4 bases, and 2 bases lay between the germline ends. Germline V gene lookup returns CDR1 SEHNR and CDR2 FQNEAQ (reference sequence). The CDR3 spans 11 residues. CDR3 region: CASSFADTQYF. The CDR3 DNA reads as TGTGCCAGCAGCTTCGCAGATACGCAGTATTTT.

The chain is built from TRBV5-6 and TRBJ2-1; 7 bases line up with TRBD1. Germline values: CDR1 SGHDT, CDR2 YYEEEE. V shed 4 bases and J 6 bases; nucleotides not matched to a gene: 16. This CDR3 contains 17 residues. The CDR3 bases are TGTGCCAGCAGCCCCGGGCTCCGGGACAGAGAATTCAATGAGCAGTTCTTC. It translates to CASSPGLRDREFNEQFF.

This clone turned up a few times. This chain uses TRBV6-6 with TRBJ2-1; D may be TRBD1 (5 bases). The CDR3 has 13 amino acids. V was clipped by 6 bases and J by 3 bases, with 9 bases between them. Germline assignment: CDR1 MNHNY and CDR2 SVGAGI (reference sequence). The CDR3 nucleotides read TGTGCCAGCAGGGACATCAACTACAATGAGCAGTTCTTC. It encodes CASRDINYNEQFF.

The chain couples TRBV10-3 to TRBJ2-3; D is unresolved. Trimming removed 2 bases from V and 4 bases from J, with 7 bases in between. This CDR3 has 13 residues. Germline V gene sequence: CDR1 ENHRY, CDR2 SYGVKD. The CDR3 is CAISEPGADTQYF. CDR3 DNA sequence: TGTGCCATCAGTGAGCCAGGTGCAGATACGCAGTATTTT.

The chain joins TRBV9 to TRBJ2-3; 7 bases match TRBD2. The J segment lost 6 bases and the V segment lost 2 bases, leaving 6 bases of the junction unmatched. The CDR3 sequence is 14 residues long. The V gene's germline CDR1 is SGDLS and CDR2 YYNGEE. CDR3: CASSVSGRADTQYF. The CDR3 DNA is TGTGCCAGCAGCGTCAGTGGGAGGGCTGATACGCAGTATTTT.

The rearrangement uses TRBV18 and TRBJ1-4, with D uncertain. The CDR3 contains 15 residues. V lost 3 bases and J 7 bases, leaving 15 bases between the germline ends. CDR1 and CDR2 (germline): KGHSH, LQKENI. CDR3 region: CASSPSFFSSEKLFF. The CDR3 coding sequence is TGTGCCAGCTCACCCTCGTTTTTTTCCAGTGAAAAACTGTTTTTT.

This chain uses TRBV9 with TRBJ1-1, with D perhaps TRBD1 (5 bases). The V end lost 6 bases, the J end lost 4 bases, and 16 bases lay between the germline ends. This CDR3 region has 14 residues. Looked up from germline, CDR1 is SGDLS and CDR2 is YYNGEE. CDR3 bases: TGTGCCAGCACCCCCGGGGGGAGGAGCACTGAAGCTTTCTTT. The encoded protein is CASTPGGRSTEAFF.

V usage is TRBV5-1 and J usage is TRBJ2-2; a weak D match, TRBD2 (6 bases). Germline loops: CDR1 SGHRS, CDR2 YFSETQ. CDR3 length: 14 residues. Deletions cut 0 bases from V and 7 bases from J, with 10 bases between. CDR3 sequence: CASSLVTGGGELFF. The CDR3 coding sequence is TGCGCCAGCAGCTTGGTAACCGGGGGCGGGGAGCTGTTTTTT.

V usage is TRBV5-8 and J usage is TRBJ2-1; 8 bases are shared with TRBD2. There are 15 residues in the CDR3. From germline, CDR1 is SGHTS and CDR2 YDEGEE. With 4 bases clipped from V and 7 bases from J, the junction kept 10 bases outside the gene matches. Written as DNA, the CDR3 is TGTGCCAGCAGCCCCACGGGGGGGGATTGGAATGAGCAGTTCTTC. Translation: CASSPTGGDWNEQFF.

The chain recombines TRBV7-9 with TRBJ2-3; 9 bases align to TRBD2. The trim removed 5 bases at V and 1 base at J, leaving 10 bases unmatched. There are 17 residues in the CDR3. From germline, CDR1 is SEHNR and CDR2 FQNEAQ (reference sequence). This chain's CDR3 is CASSPRGRAQGTDTQYF. CDR3 nucleotides: TGTGCCAGCAGCCCCCGCGGGAGGGCCCAAGGCACAGATACGCAGTATTTT.

This clone was detected only once. This sample includes further DNA sequences coding for the same CDR3. CDR3 nucleotide sequence: TGTGCCAGCAGTCCCGGGACTAGCGGGTCCTACGAGCAGTACTTC. It specifies CASSPGTSGSYEQYF. This sequence joins TRBV6-1 and TRBJ2-7; 12 bases map to TRBD2. This CDR3 is 15 amino acids long. V shed 5 bases and J 1 base; nucleotides not matched to a gene: 3. Germline CDR1 reads MNHNS; CDR2 reads SASEGT.

V and J are TRBV6-5 and TRBJ2-1; D is unresolved. Looked up from germline, CDR1 is MNHEY and CDR2 is SVGAGI. Trimming left V 5 bases short and J 0 bases short, with 11 bases between. CDR3 size: 15 residues. The CDR3 coding sequence is TGTGCCAGCAGTAGGCGCCCGGGCTCCTACAATGAGCAGTTCTTC. This codes for CASSRRPGSYNEQFF.

V and J are TRBV19 and TRBJ1-5, with 8 bases matching TRBD1. The CDR3 spans 15 residues. CDR1 and CDR2 (germline): LNHDA, SQIVND (reference sequence). Losses at the gene ends were 7 bases for V and 3 bases for J; bases not matched to a gene: 8. This chain's CDR3 is CASMGQVHANQPQHF. The CDR3 DNA is TGTGCCAGTATGGGACAGGTTCATGCCAATCAGCCCCAGCATTTT.